This T cell receptor beta chain was recorded in a study of T cell responses to AZD1222 COVID-19 vaccine. The table lists this clone with a count of one. Its matching antigen is unknown. Germline V lookup: CDR1 ENHRY, CDR2 SYGVKD. The CDR3 totals 13 residues. Deletions cut 2 bases from V and 0 bases from J, with 3 bases between. Using immunoSEQ multiplex PCR, the repertoire was profiled, and TCRdb retains in-frame clones only, with some absent. This sample yields about 170,000 clones, of which approximately 94% are seen a single time; around 2.6% belongs to the top ten. General study findings and limits: Baseline antibody screening turned up just six seropositive AZD1222 recipients. Reports indicate that nearly half of spike-specific TCRs are directed at unmutated variant regions.

This chain joins TRBV10-3 and TRBJ2-3, with D hard to call. The clonotype was recovered from an adult in good health. Sequencing was performed on peripheral blood, taken on day 0 of AZD1222 vaccination. The CDR3 coding sequence is TGTGCCATCAGTGAGCTGAGCACAGATACGCAGTATTTT. Its protein is CAISELSTDTQYF.